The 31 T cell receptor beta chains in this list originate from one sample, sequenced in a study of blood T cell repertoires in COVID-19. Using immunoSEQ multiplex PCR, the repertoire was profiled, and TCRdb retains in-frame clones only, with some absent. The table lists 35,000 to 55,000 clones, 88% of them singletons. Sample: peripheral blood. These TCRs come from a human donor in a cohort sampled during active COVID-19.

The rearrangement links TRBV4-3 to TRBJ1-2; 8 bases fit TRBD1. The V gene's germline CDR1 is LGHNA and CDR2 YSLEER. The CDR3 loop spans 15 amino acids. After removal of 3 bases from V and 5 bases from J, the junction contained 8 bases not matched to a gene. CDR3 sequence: CASSHLPGGAYGYTF. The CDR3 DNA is TGCGCCAGCAGCCACCTTCCAGGGGGCGCGTATGGCTACACCTTC.

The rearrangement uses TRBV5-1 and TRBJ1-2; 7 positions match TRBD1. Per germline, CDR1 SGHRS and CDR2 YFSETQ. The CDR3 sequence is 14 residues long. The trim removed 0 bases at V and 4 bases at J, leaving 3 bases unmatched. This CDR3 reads CASSLGQGSYGYTF. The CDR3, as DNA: TGCGCCAGCAGCTTGGGACAGGGTTCCTATGGCTACACCTTC.

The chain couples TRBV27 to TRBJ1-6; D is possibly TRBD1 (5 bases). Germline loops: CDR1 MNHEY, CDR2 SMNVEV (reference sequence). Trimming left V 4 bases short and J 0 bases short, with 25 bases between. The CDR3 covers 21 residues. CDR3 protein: CASSSSLRDFDLSSYNSPLHF. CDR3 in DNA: TGTGCCAGCAGTTCATCCCTCCGGGACTTTGACCTTAGCTCCTATAATTCACCCCTCCACTTT.

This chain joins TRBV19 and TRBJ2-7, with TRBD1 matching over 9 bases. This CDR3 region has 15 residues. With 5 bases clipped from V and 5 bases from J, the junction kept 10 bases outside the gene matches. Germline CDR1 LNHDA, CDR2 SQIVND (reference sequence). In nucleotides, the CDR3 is TGTGCCAGTAGTCGACAGCGCCGGGACAGGGACGAGCAGTACTTC. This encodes CASSRQRRDRDEQYF.

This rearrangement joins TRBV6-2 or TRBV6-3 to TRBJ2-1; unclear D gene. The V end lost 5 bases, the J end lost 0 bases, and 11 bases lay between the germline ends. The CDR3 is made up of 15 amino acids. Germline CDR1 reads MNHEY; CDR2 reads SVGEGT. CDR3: CASSPFSDSYNEQFF. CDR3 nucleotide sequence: TGTGCCAGCAGTCCCTTCTCAGACTCCTACAATGAGCAGTTCTTC.

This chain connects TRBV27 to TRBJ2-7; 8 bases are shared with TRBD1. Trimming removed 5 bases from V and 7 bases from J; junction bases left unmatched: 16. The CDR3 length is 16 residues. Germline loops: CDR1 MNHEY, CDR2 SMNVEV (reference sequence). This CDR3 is CASSLLNPTGADEQYF. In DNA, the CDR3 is TGTGCCAGCAGTCTGTTAAATCCGACAGGGGCGGATGAGCAGTACTTC.

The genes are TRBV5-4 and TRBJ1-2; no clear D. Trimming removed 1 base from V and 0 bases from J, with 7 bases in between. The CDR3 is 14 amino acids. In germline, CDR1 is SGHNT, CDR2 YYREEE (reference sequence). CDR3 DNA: TGTGCCAGCAGCTTGAGAGATTCTAACTATGGCTACACCTTC. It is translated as CASSLRDSNYGYTF.

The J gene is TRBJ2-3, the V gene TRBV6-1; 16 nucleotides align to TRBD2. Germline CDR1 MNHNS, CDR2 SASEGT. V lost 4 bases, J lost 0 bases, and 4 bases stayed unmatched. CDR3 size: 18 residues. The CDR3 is CASSGPGLAGGSTDTQYF. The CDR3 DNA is TGTGCCAGCAGTGGGCCGGGACTAGCGGGGGGGAGCACAGATACGCAGTATTTT.

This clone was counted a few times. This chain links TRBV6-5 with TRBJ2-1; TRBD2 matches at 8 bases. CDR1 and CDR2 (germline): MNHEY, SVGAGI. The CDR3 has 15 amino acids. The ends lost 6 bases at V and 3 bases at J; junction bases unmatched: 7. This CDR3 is CASSLTSGDYNEQFF. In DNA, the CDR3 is TGTGCCAGCAGCCTAACTAGCGGAGACTACAATGAGCAGTTCTTC.

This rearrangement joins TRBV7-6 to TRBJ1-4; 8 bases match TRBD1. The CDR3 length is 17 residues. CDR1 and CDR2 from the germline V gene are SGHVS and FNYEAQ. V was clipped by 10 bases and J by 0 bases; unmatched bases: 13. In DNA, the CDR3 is TGTGCCACCTTTTACCCGGGACAGGAAGCAACTAATGAAAAACTGTTTTTT. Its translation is CATFYPGQEATNEKLFF.

The CDR3 here is CASSLSGSSQETQYF. CDR3 nucleotides: TGTGCCAGCAGCCTTAGCGGGAGCTCCCAAGAGACCCAGTACTTC. The chain couples TRBV11-2 to TRBJ2-5, with 9 bases identical to TRBD2. The CDR3 contains 15 residues. CDR1 is SGHAT, CDR2 FQNNGV, per germline. V was clipped by 5 bases and J by 1 base; unmatched bases: 5.

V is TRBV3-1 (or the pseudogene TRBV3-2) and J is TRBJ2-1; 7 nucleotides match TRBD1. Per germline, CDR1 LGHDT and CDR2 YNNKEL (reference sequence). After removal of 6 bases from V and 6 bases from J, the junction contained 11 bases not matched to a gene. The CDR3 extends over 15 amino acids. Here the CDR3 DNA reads TGTGCCAGCAGGGTAGGGGGCGGGCCTAGCAATGAGCAGTTCTTC. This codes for CASRVGGGPSNEQFF.

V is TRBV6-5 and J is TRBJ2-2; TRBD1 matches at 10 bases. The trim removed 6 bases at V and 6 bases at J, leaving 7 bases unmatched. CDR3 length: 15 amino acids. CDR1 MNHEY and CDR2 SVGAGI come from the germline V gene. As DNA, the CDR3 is TGTGCCAGCAGGCCTGACAGGGGGCGGGCCGGGGAGCTGTTTTTT. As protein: CASRPDRGRAGELFF.

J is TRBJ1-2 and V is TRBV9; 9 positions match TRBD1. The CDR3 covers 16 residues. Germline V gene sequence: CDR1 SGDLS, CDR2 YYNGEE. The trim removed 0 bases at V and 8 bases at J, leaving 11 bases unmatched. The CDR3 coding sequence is TGTGCCAGCAGCGTAGAGGTGCGGACAGGGGCCCAAGGCTACACCTTC. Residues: CASSVEVRTGAQGYTF.

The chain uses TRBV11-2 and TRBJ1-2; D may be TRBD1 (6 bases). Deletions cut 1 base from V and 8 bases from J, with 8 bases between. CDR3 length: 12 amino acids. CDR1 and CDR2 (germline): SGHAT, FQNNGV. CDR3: CASSLVGAGYTF. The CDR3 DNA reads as TGTGCCAGCAGCTTAGTGGGGGCAGGCTACACCTTC.

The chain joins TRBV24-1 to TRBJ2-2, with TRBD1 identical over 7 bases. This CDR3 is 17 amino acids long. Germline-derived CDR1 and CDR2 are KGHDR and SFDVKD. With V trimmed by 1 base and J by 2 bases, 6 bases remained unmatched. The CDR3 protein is CATSDLRDSHNTGELFF. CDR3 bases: TGTGCCACCAGTGATTTAAGGGACAGCCATAACACCGGGGAGCTGTTTTTT.

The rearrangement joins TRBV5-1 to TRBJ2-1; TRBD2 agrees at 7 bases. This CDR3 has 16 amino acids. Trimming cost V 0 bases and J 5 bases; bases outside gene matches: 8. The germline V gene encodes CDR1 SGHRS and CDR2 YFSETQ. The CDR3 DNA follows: TGCGCCAGCAGCTTGGATGGCGGGAGAACCCACAATGAGCAGTTCTTC. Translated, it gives CASSLDGGRTHNEQFF.

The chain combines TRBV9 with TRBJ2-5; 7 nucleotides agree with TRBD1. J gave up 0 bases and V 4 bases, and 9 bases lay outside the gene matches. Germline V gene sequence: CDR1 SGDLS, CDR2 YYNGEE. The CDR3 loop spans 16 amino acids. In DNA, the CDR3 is TGTGCCAGCAGCATACGACAGGGCTCGTACCAAGAGACCCAGTACTTC. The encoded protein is CASSIRQGSYQETQYF. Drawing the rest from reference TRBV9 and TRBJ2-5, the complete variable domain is DSGVTQTPKHLITATGQRVTLRCSPRSGDLSVYWYQQSLDQGLQFLIQYYNGEERAKGNILERFSAQQFPDLHSELNLSSLELGDSALYFCASSIRQGSYQETQYFGPGTRLLVL.

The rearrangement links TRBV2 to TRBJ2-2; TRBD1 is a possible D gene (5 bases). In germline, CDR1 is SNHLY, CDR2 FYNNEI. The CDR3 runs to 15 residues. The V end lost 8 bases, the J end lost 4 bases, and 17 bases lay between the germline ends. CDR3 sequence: CASGPQGIITGELFF. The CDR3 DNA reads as TGTGCCAGCGGTCCCCAGGGAATCATCACCGGGGAGCTGTTTTTT. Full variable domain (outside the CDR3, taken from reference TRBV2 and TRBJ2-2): EPEVTQTPSHQVTQMGQEVILRCVPISNHLYFYWYRQILGQKVEFLVSFYNNEISEKSEIFDDQFSVERPDGSNFTLKIRSTKLEDSAMYFCASGPQGIITGELFFGEGSRLTVL.

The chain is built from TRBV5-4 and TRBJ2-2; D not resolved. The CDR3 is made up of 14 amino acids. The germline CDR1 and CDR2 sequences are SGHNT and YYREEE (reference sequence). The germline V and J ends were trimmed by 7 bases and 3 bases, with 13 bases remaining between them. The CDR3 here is CASASSSHTGELFF. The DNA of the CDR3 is TGTGCCAGCGCCTCTAGTTCACACACCGGGGAGCTGTTTTTT.

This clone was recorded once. CDR3 sequence: CASHPTGGNTGELFF. As DNA, the CDR3 is TGCGCCAGCCACCCTACCGGGGGGAACACCGGGGAGCTGTTTTTT. The J gene is TRBJ2-2, the V gene TRBV5-1; D perhaps matches TRBD2 (6 bases). The CDR3 runs to 15 residues. V lost 7 bases and J 1 base, leaving 14 bases between the germline ends. Germline V gene data show CDR1 as SGHRS and CDR2 as YFSETQ. The full variable domain, in which reference TRBV5-1 and TRBJ2-2 provide the parts outside the CDR3, is KAGVTQTPRYLIKTRGQQVTLSCSPISGHRSVSWYQQTPGQGLQFLFEYFSETQRNKGNFPGRFSGRQFSNSRSEMNVSTLELGDSALYLCASHPTGGNTGELFFGEGSRLTVL.

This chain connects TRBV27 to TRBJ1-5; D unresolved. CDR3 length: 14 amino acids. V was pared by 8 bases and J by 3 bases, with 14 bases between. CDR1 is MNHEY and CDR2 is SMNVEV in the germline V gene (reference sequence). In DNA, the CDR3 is TGTGCCAGCGGTGGGGAGATCTCCAATCAGCCCCAGCATTTT. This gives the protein CASGGEISNQPQHF.

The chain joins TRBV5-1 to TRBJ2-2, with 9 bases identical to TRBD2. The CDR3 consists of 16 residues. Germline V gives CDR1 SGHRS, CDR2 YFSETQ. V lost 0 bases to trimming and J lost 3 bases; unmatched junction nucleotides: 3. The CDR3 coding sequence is TGCGCCAGCAGCTTGGGACTAGCGGACTACACCGGGGAGCTGTTTTTT. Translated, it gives CASSLGLADYTGELFF.

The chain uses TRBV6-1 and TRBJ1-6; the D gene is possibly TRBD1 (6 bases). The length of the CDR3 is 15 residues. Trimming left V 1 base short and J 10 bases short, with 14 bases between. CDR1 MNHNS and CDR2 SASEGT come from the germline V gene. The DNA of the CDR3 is TGTGCCAGCAGTGAAGTGGGGGGGCGAGGCTCACCCCTCCACTTT. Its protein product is CASSEVGGRGSPLHF.

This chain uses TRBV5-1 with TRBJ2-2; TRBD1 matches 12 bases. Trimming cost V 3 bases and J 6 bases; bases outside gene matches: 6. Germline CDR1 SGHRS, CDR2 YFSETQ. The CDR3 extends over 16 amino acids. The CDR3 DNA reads TGCGCCAGCAGCTCCCCGGGACAGGGGGCCGCCGGGGAGCTGTTTTTT. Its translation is CASSSPGQGAAGELFF.

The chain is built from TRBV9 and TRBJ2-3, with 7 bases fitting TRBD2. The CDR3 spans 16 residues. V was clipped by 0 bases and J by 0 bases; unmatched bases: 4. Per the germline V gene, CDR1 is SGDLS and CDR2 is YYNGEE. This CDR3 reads CASSVGNSGSTDTQYF. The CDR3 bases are TGTGCCAGCAGCGTAGGGAATAGCGGGAGCACAGATACGCAGTATTTT.

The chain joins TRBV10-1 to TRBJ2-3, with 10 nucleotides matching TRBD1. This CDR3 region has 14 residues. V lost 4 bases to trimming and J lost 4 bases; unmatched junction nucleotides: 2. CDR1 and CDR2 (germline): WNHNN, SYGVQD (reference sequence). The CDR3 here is CASSGGTGADTQYF. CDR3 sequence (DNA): TGCGCCAGCAGTGGGGGGACAGGGGCAGATACGCAGTATTTT.

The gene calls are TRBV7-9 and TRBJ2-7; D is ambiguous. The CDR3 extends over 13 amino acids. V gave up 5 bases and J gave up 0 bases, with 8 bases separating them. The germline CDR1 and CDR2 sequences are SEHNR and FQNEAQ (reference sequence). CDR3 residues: CASSRLGSYEQYF. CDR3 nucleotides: TGTGCCAGCAGCCGACTCGGCTCCTACGAGCAGTACTTC.

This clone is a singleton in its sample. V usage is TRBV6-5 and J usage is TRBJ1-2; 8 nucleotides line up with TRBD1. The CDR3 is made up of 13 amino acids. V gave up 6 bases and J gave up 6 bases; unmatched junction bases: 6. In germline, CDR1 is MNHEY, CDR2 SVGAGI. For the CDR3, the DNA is TGTGCCAGCAGATTGGACAGGGCTGATGGCTACACCTTC. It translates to CASRLDRADGYTF.

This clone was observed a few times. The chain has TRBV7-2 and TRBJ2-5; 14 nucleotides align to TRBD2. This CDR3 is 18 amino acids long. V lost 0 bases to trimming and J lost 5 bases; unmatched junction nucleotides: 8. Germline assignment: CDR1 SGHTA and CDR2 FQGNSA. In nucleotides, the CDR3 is TGTGCCAGCAGCTTAGCGCCGGGGACTAGCGGGAGTGGGGAGACCCAGTACTTC. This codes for CASSLAPGTSGSGETQYF.

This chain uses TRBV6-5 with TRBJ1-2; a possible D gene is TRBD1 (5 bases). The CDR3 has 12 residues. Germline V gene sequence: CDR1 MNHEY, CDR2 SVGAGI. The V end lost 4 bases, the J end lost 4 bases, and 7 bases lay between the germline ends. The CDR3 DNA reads TGTGCCAGCAGTTTGGACATCTATGGCTACACCTTC. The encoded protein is CASSLDIYGYTF.